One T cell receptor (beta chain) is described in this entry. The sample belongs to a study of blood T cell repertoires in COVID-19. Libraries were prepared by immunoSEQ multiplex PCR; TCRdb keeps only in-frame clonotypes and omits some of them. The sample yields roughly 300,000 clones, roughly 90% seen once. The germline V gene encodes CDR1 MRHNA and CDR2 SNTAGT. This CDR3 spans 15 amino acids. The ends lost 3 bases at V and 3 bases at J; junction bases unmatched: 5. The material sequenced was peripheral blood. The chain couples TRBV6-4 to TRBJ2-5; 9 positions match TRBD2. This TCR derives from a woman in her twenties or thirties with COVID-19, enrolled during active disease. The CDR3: CASSEKASGEETQYF. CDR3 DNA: TGTGCCAGCAGTGAAAAGGCTAGCGGGGAAGAGACCCAGTACTTC.